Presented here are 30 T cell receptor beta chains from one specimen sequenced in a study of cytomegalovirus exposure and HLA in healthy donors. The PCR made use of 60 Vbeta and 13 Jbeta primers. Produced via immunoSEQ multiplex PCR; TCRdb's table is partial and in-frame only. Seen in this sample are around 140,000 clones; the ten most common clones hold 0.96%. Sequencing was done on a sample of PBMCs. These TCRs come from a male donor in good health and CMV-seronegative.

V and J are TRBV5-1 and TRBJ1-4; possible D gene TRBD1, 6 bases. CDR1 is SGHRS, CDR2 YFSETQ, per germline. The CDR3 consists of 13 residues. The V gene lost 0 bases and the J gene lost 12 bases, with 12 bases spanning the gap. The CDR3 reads CASSLGPKGELFF. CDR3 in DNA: TGCGCCAGCAGCTTGGGACCCAAGGGGGAACTGTTTTTT.

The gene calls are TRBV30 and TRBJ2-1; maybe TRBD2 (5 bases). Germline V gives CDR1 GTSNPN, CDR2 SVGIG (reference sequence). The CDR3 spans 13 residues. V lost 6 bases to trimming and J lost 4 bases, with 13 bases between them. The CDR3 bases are TGTGCCTGTCGGAATGAGGGTTACAATGAGCAGTTCTTC. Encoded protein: CACRNEGYNEQFF.

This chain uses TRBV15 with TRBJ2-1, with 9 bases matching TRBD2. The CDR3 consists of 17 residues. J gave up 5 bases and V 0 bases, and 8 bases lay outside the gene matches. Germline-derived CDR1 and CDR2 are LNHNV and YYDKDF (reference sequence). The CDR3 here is CATSRDSGGRVDNEQFF. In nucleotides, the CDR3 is TGTGCCACCAGCAGAGATAGCGGCGGGAGGGTGGACAATGAGCAGTTCTTC.

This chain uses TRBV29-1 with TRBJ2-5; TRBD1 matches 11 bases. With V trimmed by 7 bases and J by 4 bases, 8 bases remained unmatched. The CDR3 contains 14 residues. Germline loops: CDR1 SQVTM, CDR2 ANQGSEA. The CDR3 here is CSATGQGGGETQYF. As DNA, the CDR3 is TGCAGCGCCACGGGACAGGGGGGTGGAGAGACCCAGTACTTC.

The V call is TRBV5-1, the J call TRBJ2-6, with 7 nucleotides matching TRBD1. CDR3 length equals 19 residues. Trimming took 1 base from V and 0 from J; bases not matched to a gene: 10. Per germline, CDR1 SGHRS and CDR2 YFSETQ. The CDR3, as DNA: TGCGCCAGCAGCTTGTGGGAACAGGGGTCAAACTCTGGGGCCAACGTCCTGACTTTC. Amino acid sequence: CASSLWEQGSNSGANVLTF.

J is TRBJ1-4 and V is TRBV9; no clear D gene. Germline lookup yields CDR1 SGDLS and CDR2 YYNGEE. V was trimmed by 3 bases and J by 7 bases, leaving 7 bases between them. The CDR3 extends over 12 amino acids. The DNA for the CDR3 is TGTGCCAGCAGCGACCAGGCTGAAAAACTGTTTTTT. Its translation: CASSDQAEKLFF.

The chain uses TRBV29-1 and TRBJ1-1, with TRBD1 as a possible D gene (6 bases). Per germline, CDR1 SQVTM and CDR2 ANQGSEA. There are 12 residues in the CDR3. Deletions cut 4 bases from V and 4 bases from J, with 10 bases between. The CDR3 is CSVAQGGTEAFF. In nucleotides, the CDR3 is TGCAGCGTTGCACAGGGCGGCACTGAAGCTTTCTTT.

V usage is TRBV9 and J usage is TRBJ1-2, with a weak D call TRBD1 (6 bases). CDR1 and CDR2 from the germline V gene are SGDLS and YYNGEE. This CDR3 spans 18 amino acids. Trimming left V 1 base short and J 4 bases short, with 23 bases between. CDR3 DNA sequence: TGTGCCAGCAGCGTAAAGGTGGGGGGGGCCGGCGGCTCCTATGGCTACACCTTC. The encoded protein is CASSVKVGGAGGSYGYTF.

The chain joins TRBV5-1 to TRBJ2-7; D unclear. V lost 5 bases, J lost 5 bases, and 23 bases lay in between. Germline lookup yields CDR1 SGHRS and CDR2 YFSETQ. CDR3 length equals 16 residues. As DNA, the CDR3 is TGCGCCAGCAGAATGACAATCAGCTTCAATACGGACGAGCAGTACTTC. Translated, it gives CASRMTISFNTDEQYF.

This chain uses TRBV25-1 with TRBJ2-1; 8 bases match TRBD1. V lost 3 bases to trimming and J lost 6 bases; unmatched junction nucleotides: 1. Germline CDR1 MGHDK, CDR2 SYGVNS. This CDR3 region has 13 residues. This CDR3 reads CASSETGANEQFF. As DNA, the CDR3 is TGTGCCAGCAGTGAGACAGGGGCCAATGAGCAGTTCTTC.

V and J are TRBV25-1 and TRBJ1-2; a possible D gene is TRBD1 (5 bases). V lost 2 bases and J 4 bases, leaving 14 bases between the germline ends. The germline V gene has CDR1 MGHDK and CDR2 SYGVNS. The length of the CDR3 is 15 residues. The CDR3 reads CASSEGGVGSYGYTF. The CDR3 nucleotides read TGTGCCAGCAGTGAAGGAGGGGTCGGCAGCTATGGCTACACCTTC.

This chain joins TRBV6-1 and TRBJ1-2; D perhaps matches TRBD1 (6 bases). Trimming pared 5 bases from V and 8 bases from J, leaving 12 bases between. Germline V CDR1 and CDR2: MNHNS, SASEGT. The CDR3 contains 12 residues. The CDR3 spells CASSTGIEGYTF. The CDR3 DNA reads TGTGCCAGCAGTACAGGGATAGAGGGCTACACCTTC.

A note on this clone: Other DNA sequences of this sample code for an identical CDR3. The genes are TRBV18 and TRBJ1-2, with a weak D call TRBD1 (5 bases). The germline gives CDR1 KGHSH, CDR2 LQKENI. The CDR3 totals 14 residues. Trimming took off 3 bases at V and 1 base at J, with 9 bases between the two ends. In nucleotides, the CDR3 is TGTGCCAGCTCACCCAGCCAGGGTAACTATGGCTACACCTTC. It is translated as CASSPSQGNYGYTF. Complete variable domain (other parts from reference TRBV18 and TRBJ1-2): NAGVMQNPRHLVRRRGQEARLRCSPMKGHSHVYWYRQLPEEGLKFMVYLQKENIIDESGMPKERFSAEFPKEGPSILRIQQVVRGDSAAYFCASSPSQGNYGYTFGSGTRLTVV.

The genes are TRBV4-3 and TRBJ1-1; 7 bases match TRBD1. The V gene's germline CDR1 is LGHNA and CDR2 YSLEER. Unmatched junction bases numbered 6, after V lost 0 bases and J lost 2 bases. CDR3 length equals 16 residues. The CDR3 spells CASSQDIGTDNTEAFF. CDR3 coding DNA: TGCGCCAGCAGCCAAGATATTGGGACAGACAACACTGAAGCTTTCTTT.

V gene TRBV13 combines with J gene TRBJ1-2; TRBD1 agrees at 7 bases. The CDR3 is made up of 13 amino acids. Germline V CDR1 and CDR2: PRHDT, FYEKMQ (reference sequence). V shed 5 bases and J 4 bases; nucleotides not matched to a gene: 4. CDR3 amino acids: CASSIRDSYGYTF. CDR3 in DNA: TGTGCCAGCAGCATTCGGGACAGCTATGGCTACACCTTC.

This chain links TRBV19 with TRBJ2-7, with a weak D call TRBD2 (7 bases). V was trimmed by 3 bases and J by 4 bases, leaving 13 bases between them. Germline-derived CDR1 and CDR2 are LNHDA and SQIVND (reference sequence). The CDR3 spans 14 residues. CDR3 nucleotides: TGTGCCAGTAGTATTGCTAGGGGGGGATACGAGCAGTACTTC. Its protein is CASSIARGGYEQYF.

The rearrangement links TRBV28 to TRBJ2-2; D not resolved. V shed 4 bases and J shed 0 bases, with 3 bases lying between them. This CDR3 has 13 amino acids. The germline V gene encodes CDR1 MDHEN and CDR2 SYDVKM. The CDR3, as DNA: TGTGCCAGCAGTTCCTCGAACACCGGGGAGCTGTTTTTT. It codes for CASSSSNTGELFF.

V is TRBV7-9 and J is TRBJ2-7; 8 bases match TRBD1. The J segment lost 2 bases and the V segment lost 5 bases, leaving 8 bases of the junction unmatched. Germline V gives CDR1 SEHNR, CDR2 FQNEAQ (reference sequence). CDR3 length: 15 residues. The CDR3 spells CASSPTGQDTYEQYF. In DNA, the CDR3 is TGTGCCAGCAGCCCCACGGGACAGGACACCTACGAGCAGTACTTC.

This chain's CDR3 is CASSVDPSGRGGSYEQYF. Written as DNA, the CDR3 is TGTGCCAGCAGCGTAGATCCTAGCGGGAGGGGTGGGTCCTACGAGCAGTACTTC. The chain carries TRBV9 and TRBJ2-7, with 12 positions matching TRBD2. CDR1 and CDR2 from the germline V gene are SGDLS and YYNGEE. The CDR3 extends over 18 amino acids. Losses at the gene ends were 0 bases for V and 1 base for J; bases not matched to a gene: 8.

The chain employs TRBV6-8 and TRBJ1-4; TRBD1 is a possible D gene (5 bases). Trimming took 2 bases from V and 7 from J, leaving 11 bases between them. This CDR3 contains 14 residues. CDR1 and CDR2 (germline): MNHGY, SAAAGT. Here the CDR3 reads CASSYRGHCEKLFF. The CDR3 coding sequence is TGTGCCAGCAGTTACAGGGGTCATTGTGAAAAACTGTTTTTT.

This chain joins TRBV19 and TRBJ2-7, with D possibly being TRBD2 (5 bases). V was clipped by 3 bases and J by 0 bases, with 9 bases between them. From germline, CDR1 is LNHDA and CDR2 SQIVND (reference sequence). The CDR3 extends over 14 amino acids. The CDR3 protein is CASSMIAGSYEQYF. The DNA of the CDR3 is TGTGCCAGTAGTATGATCGCGGGCTCCTACGAGCAGTACTTC.

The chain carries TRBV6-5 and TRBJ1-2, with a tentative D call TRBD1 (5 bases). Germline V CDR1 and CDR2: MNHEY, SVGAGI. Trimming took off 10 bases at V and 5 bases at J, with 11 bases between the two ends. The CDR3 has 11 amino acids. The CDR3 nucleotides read TGTGCCACCCTGACAGTTTATGGCTACACCTTC. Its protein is CATLTVYGYTF.

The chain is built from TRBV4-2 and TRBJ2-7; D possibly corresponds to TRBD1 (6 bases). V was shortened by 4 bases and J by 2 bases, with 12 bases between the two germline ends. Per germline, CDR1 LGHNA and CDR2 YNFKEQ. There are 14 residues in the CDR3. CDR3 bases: TGTGCCAGCAGCCCCAGGACAGCCACCTACGAGCAGTACTTC. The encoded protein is CASSPRTATYEQYF.

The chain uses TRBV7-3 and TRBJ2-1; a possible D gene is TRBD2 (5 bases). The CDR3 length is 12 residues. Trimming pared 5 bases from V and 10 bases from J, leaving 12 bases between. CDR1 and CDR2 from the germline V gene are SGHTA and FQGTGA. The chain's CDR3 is CASSPPGGEQFF. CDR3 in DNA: TGTGCCAGCAGCCCACCCGGCGGGGAGCAGTTCTTC.

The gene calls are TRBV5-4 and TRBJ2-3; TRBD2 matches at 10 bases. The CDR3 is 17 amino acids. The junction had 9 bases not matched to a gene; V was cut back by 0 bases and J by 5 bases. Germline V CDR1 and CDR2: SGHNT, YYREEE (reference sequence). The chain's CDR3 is CASSLAGASGGEDTQYF. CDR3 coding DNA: TGTGCCAGCAGCTTGGCCGGGGCTAGCGGGGGAGAAGATACGCAGTATTTT.

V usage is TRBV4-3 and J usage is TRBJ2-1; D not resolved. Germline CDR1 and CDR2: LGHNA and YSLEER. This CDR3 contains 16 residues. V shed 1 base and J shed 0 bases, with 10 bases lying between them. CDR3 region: CASSQGHVSSYNEQFF. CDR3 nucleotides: TGCGCCAGCAGCCAAGGCCACGTTAGCTCCTACAATGAGCAGTTCTTC.

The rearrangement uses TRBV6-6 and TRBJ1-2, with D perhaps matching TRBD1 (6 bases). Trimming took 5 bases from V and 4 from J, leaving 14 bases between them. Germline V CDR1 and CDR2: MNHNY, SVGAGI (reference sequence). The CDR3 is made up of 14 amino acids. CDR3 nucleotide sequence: TGTGCCAGCAGTACAGGGATTACCACCTATGGCTACACCTTC. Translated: CASSTGITTYGYTF.

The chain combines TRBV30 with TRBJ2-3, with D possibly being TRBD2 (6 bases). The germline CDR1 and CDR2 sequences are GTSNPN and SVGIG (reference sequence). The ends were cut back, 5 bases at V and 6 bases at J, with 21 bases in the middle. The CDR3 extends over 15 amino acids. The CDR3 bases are TGTGCCTGGGTGGAGGGGTTATCCAAAGGGGATACGCAGTATTTT. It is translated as CAWVEGLSKGDTQYF.

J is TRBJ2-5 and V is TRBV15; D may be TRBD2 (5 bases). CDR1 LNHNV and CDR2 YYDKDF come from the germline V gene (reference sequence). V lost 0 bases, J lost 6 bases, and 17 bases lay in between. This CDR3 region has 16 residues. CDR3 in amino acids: CATSRDPGFRVKTQYF. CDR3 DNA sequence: TGTGCCACCAGCAGAGACCCGGGATTCCGAGTAAAGACCCAGTACTTC.

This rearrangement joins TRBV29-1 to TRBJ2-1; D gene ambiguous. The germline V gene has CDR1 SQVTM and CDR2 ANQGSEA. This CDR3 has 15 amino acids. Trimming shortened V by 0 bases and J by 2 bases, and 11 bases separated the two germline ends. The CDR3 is CSVEERASPYNEQFF. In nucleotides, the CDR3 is TGCAGCGTTGAAGAGAGAGCGTCTCCCTACAATGAGCAGTTCTTC.